The T cell receptor (beta chain) under discussion was sequenced for a study of early stage breast cancer tumors. Across the whole study: Seven to nine ER+/PR+/HER2- tumors were invasive ductal; a few were invasive lobular. Study observations and caveats: Bulk DNA sequencing of unsorted cells missed chain pairing and markers.

The table came from immunoSEQ multiplex PCR; TCRdb's copy has only in-frame clones and leaves some out. The sample gives over 25,000 clones, 75% to 85% of which show up once; 10% to 15% is in the top ten. A remark on this clone: No antigen is known for it.

Germline assignment: CDR1 MNHEY and CDR2 SMNVEV (reference sequence). Trimming at V came to 5 bases and at J to 5 bases, leaving 7 bases not matched to a gene. The CDR3 extends over 14 amino acids. The receptor was derived from a person in their sixties or seventies with breast cancer. The chain couples TRBV27 to TRBJ1-1, with 8 bases aligning to TRBD1. The sequencing input was blood. This chain's CDR3 is CASSETGGVTEAFF. CDR3 in DNA: TGTGCCAGCAGTGAAACAGGGGGGGTTACTGAAGCTTTCTTT.